This T cell receptor (beta chain) is drawn from a study of Graves' ophthalmopathy and Graves' hyperthyroidism. RNA transcripts served as template for amplifying TCR beta CDR3 sequences. An opening RT-PCR round employed HTBI primers and preceded a second-round multiplex PCR. One entry per CDR3 protein results from TCRdb running MiXCR on the multiplex PCR reads. The table lists about 620,000 distinct CDR3 sequences, around a fifth of them singletons. This clonotype was detected ten times or more. Germline V gives CDR1 SEHNR, CDR2 FQNEAQ (reference sequence). The CDR3 contains 13 residues. V was trimmed by 5 bases and J by 1 base, leaving 9 bases between them. PBMCs came from roughly 9.1 ml of fresh peripheral blood.

Sequenced material: peripheral blood. The V call is TRBV7-9, the J call TRBJ2-7, with a weak D call TRBD1 (5 bases). The sequence was collected from a woman aged 18-29 years with stable Graves' hyperthyroidism. Some clones in this sample may be carry-over from other donors' samples. CDR3 nucleotides: TGTGCCAGCAGCGAGACAGATTCCTACGAGCAGTACTTC. Protein: CASSETDSYEQYF. Looking up the rest from reference TRBV7-9 and TRBJ2-7 gives the full variable domain: DTGVSQNPRHKITKRGQNVTFRCDPISEHNRLYWYRQTLGQGPEFLTYFQNEAQLEKSRLLSDRFSAERPKGSFSTLEIQRTEQGDSAMYLCASSETDSYEQYFGPGTRLTVT.